This TCR beta chain was observed in a study of blood T cell repertoires in COVID-19. Study as a whole: Donors in the United States, Italy and Spain gave samples during acute or convalescent COVID-19. In each case, the material was cDNA or gDNA derived from T cells, B-cell-depleted T cells, or PBMCs.

CDR1 is LGHDT and CDR2 is YNNKEL in the germline V gene (reference sequence). Trimming took 6 bases from V and 7 from J; bases not matched to a gene: 3. The CDR3 consists of 12 residues. Per the study methods: Reference gene primers were amplified, and this amplification served to estimate nucleated cell counts. Using immunoSEQ multiplex PCR, the repertoire was profiled, and TCRdb retains in-frame clones only, with some absent. V and J calls plus clone size are reproduced from that table; the DNA served to infer D and trimming. The table shows 190,000 or so clones, with 80% to 90% occurring only once.

The chain employs TRBV3-1 (or the pseudogene TRBV3-2) and TRBJ2-1; 7 nucleotides match TRBD2. This clonotype originated in a woman aged 18-29 years who had recovered from COVID-19. Source material: peripheral blood. CDR3 sequence reads: CASSGGGNEQFF. The CDR3 region has the DNA TGTGCCAGCAGTGGCGGGGGTAATGAGCAGTTCTTC.